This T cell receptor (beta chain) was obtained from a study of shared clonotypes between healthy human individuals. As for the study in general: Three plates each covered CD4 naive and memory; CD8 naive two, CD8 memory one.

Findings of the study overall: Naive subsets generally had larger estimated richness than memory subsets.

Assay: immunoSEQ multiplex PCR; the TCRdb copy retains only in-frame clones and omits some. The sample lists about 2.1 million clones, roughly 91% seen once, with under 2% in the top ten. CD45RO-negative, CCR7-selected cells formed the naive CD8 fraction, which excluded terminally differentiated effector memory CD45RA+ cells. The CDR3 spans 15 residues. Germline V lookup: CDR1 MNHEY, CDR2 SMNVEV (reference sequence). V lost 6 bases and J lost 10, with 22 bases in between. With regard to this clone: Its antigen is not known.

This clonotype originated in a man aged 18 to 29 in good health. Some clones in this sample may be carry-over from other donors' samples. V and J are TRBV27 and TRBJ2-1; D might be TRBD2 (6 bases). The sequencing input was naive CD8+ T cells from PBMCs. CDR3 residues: CASSIEPGLLMEQFF. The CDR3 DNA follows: TGTGCCAGCAGCATTGAGCCGGGACTCCTTATGGAGCAGTTCTTC.